This TCR beta chain was identified in a study of blood T cell repertoires in COVID-19. Study in general: Sites across the United States, Italy and Spain contributed samples from acute and convalescent COVID-19. From T cells, B-cell-depleted T cells, or PBMCs came the material, which was cDNA or gDNA.

Sequencing was performed with immunoSEQ multiplex PCR; in TCRdb, only in-frame clones are kept and a portion is missing. The sample has 52,000 or so clones, around nine tenths seen once. CDR3 length: 15 residues. The V gene's germline CDR1 is MGHDK and CDR2 SYGVNS. With V trimmed by 3 bases and J by 7 bases, 8 bases remained unmatched. Sequencing was performed on peripheral blood. The J gene is TRBJ2-1, the V gene TRBV25-1; 8 bases agree with TRBD2. The clonotype comes from a woman aged 65 to 85 with active COVID-19. CDR3 nucleotide sequence: TGTGCCAGCAGTGATCCTGCGGGAGGTAGAAATGAGCAGTTCTTC. It specifies CASSDPAGGRNEQFF.